Below, one T cell receptor beta chain is given with its context. The antigen this receptor binds is unknown. Per-base quality was not reported, and no clone a single base away is much larger than it. The immunoSEQ assay at survey resolution was used to sequence TCRbeta rearrangements from genomic DNA. The original methods were these. In the TCR sequencing data, the lowest productive clonotype frequency that could be detected was 2.59 x 10-5. Analyses included only productive TCRbeta rearrangements, meaning complete and in-frame sequences. Simpson clonality, calculated in the immunoSEQ Analyzer version 3.0, was used as the measure of sample clonality. Clones were binned by frequency as very rare, small, medium, large (1-20%) or hyperexpanded (>20%). Generation probabilities were estimated with OLGA 1.2.3, V-gene circos plots were made with VDJtools, specificities were searched in VDJdb, and CDR3 motifs were identified with GLIPH. Held by TCRdb, this immuneACCESS table contains in-frame sequences only and omits some clones. Under half of the omission traces to an unresolved V gene where checked; the cause of the rest is unknown. V, J and clone size reflect that table, while D and trimming were determined from the DNA. The sample table lists 20,000 to 25,000 clones, roughly 83% of them with a count of one. Less than 0.5% of the sample lies in the top ten.

Buffy coats from some 36 blood donors, supplied by the Finnish Red Cross blood service, were used as healthy controls. All TCR-sequenced material derived from peripheral blood: patient blood samples and healthy donor buffy coats. Peripheral blood mononuclear cells were isolated by Ficoll-Hypaque gradient centrifugation. Magnetic purification was used to isolate CD4+ cells from the buffy coats of the healthy controls. The Gentra Puregene Cell and Tissue kit was used for genomic DNA extraction, and quantification was performed on a Qubit 2.0 fluorometer. This sample is part of a study of STAT5B mutations in CD4+ large granular lymphocyte leukemia (dated by TCRdb to about 2022). About the investigation overall: Among healthy controls, the CDR3 'QG' motif was associated with a particular HLA allele. The TCRbeta repertoires of CD4+ T-cell large granular lymphocyte leukemia patients were compared with the TCRbeta repertoires of healthy blood donors. Flow cytometry on FACSCanto II or FACSVerse confirmed that purified fractions exceeded 95% purity among lymphocytes. Summary of the overall study and its limitations: The main leukemic clonotypes were found to be private to each patient, although around 26% of the main leukemic clonotypes were detected at low frequency in the non-leukemic repertoires of other patients. The data were not HLA-matched, and the higher clonality in CD4+ T-LGLL than in CD8+ T-LGLL could be due to the relatively small sample size. TRBV06-family usage was enriched among the top patient clones (8/27) compared with healthy controls (2/35). Compared with healthy CD4+ repertoires, CD4-sorted patient repertoires appeared more clonal, and this difference remained even after the putative leukemic clones were removed.

Sequences SGHNT (CDR1) and YENEEA (CDR2) are obtained from the germline V gene. V drops 3 bases and J drops 6 bases, leaving 9 bases in between. CDR3 length: 13 amino acids, cysteine to phenylalanine. Only the CDR3 DNA is retained, 39 bases long and in frame from the first base. The sample comprised CD4+ T cells from blood buffy coats. The clonotype was recovered from a human donor in good health. The rearrangement combines TRBV11-3 with TRBJ2-1; the D gene remains uncertain. The CDR3 in this case is CASSLARLNEQFF. The nucleotide sequence reads TGTGCCAGCAGCTTGGCACGTCTCAATGAGCAGTTCTTC.